These 17 T cell receptor beta chains came from one sample sequenced in a study of blood T cell repertoires in COVID-19. Assay used: immunoSEQ multiplex PCR; TCRdb lists only in-frame clones, some missing. The repertoire includes under 300,000 clones, approximately 88% of them detected once, and 2.5% to 3.5% sits in the top ten. Sequenced input: PBMCs or T cells enriched from blood (not recorded which). The receptors were gathered from a woman aged 40 to 50 who had been exposed to COVID-19.

The V and J genes are TRBV6-6 and TRBJ1-6; D is unclear. CDR3 size: 14 residues. The germline CDR1 and CDR2 sequences are MNHNY and SVGAGI (reference sequence). V gave up 4 bases and J gave up 8 bases, with 12 bases separating them. In DNA form, the CDR3 reads TGTGCCAGCAGTTCAGACTTGTTGGATTCACCCCTCCACTTT. As protein: CASSSDLLDSPLHF.

The rearrangement links TRBV4-1 to TRBJ1-2, with 7 positions matching TRBD1. CDR3 length equals 14 residues. The trim removed 0 bases at V and 8 bases at J, leaving 6 bases unmatched. The germline gives CDR1 MGHRA, CDR2 YSYEKL. The chain's CDR3 is CASSQDRGRAGYTF. CDR3 DNA: TGCGCCAGCAGCCAAGATAGGGGGCGTGCCGGCTACACCTTC.

V usage is TRBV12-3 or TRBV12-4 and J usage is TRBJ1-2; D ambiguous. V was pared by 5 bases and J by 0 bases, with 7 bases between. The CDR3 is 13 amino acids. The CDR3 nucleotides read TGTGCCAGCAGTCCCCAGACTAACTATGGCTACACCTTC. This sequence encodes CASSPQTNYGYTF.

This clone has only one observation. V usage is TRBV4-2 and J usage is TRBJ1-2, with D possibly being TRBD1 (5 bases). The CDR3 covers 15 residues. From germline, CDR1 is LGHNA and CDR2 YNFKEQ. V was clipped by 0 bases and J by 8 bases, with 16 bases between them. The CDR3 is CASSQETQAVLGYTF. The CDR3 coding sequence is TGTGCCAGCAGCCAAGAAACACAGGCCGTATTAGGCTACACCTTC.

J is TRBJ2-3 and V is TRBV7-2; 9 bases align to TRBD2. The CDR3 is 16 residues long. Trimming took 4 bases from V and 1 from J; bases not matched to a gene: 6. Looked up from germline, CDR1 is SGHTA and CDR2 is FQGNSA. The DNA for the CDR3 is TGTGCCAGCAGCTCATTTCTAGCGGGGCGCACAGATACGCAGTATTTT. This translates into CASSSFLAGRTDTQYF.

Turning to this clone: An end of the junction differs from the germline gene, which may be a read error. The gene calls are TRBV5-1 and TRBJ2-1; TRBD2 agrees at 11 bases. Looked up from germline, CDR1 is SGHRS and CDR2 is YFSETQ. CDR3 length: 16 residues. CDR3 nucleotide sequence: TGTGCCAGCAGCATTACTAGCGGGAGCTCCTACAATGAGCAGTTCTTC. It translates to CASSITSGSSYNEQFF.

V usage is TRBV5-5 and J usage is TRBJ1-4; no clear D gene. The germline CDR1 and CDR2 sequences are SGHKS and YYEKEE (reference sequence). This CDR3 comprises 15 residues. V lost 0 bases, J lost 7 bases, and 13 bases lay in between. The DNA of the CDR3 is TGTGCCAGCAGCTTGGCCCTGCAGAACATTGAAAAACTGTTTTTT. Translating gives CASSLALQNIEKLFF.

The chain links TRBV28 to TRBJ1-2, with TRBD1 as a possible D gene (5 bases). The germline CDR1 and CDR2 sequences are MDHEN and SYDVKM. CDR3 length equals 15 residues. Trimming took 6 bases from V and 7 from J, leaving 21 bases between them. CDR3 sequence (DNA): TGTGCCAGCAGCTCAGGTGGACATCCGGCGTCTGGCTACACCTTC. Residues: CASSSGGHPASGYTF.

The chain carries TRBV4-3 and TRBJ1-5; D gene uncertain. Trimming removed 0 bases at V and 1 base at J, with 13 bases between. CDR3 length equals 17 residues. Germline CDR1 LGHNA, CDR2 YSLEER. The CDR3 sequence: CASSQEPPSSSNQPQHF. The CDR3 DNA sequence: TGCGCCAGCAGCCAAGAACCCCCGAGCTCAAGCAATCAGCCCCAGCATTTT.

This clone was seen only once. This chain uses TRBV19 with TRBJ1-2; 9 nucleotides line up with TRBD1. The CDR3 sequence is 17 residues long. V lost 9 bases to trimming and J lost 3 bases; unmatched junction nucleotides: 17. From germline, CDR1 is LNHDA and CDR2 SQIVND (reference sequence). The CDR3, as DNA: TGTGCCAGCCTACTGACCCTAACAGGGGGCGCCGACTATGGCTACACCTTC. Protein: CASLLTLTGGADYGYTF.

The chain joins TRBV4-3 to TRBJ2-3; TRBD2 matches 11 bases. V lost 4 bases and J lost 3; bases outside the gene matches: 3. CDR1 is LGHNA and CDR2 is YSLEER in the germline V gene. The CDR3 contains 15 residues. Here the CDR3 reads CASSPGLAATDTQYF. The CDR3 DNA is TGCGCCAGCAGCCCGGGACTAGCGGCAACAGATACGCAGTATTTT.

The V call is TRBV18, the J call TRBJ1-3; unclear D gene. CDR3 size: 16 residues. Deletions cut 6 bases from V and 0 bases from J, with 15 bases between. Germline values: CDR1 KGHSH, CDR2 LQKENI. In DNA, the CDR3 is TGTGCCAGCTCCCCCGGGGAGGAGAGCTCTGGAAACACCATATATTTT. Its translation is CASSPGEESSGNTIYF.

The genes are TRBV29-1 and TRBJ1-5; D is unclear. The CDR3 runs 12 residues. Per the germline V gene, CDR1 is SQVTM and CDR2 is ANQGSEA. In nucleotides, the CDR3 is TGCAGTGTAGGAGGGTACAATCAGCCCCAGCATTTT. It encodes CSVGGYNQPQHF.

V and J are TRBV5-5 and TRBJ2-1; the match to TRBD1 covers 7 bases. V was clipped by 6 bases and J by 7 bases; unmatched bases: 19. Germline values: CDR1 SGHKS, CDR2 YYEKEE (reference sequence). This CDR3 region has 17 residues. The CDR3 spells CASTPGQSGLGANEQFF. CDR3 coding DNA: TGTGCCAGCACCCCGGGACAGTCAGGGCTCGGGGCAAATGAGCAGTTCTTC.

The V and J genes are TRBV19 and TRBJ1-2; D is unclear. Per germline, CDR1 LNHDA and CDR2 SQIVND (reference sequence). Trimming removed 7 bases at V and 0 bases at J, with 18 bases between. CDR3 length equals 16 residues. CDR3 sequence (DNA): TGTGCCAGTAATGAGAGTCCCTCCCTCTCTAACTATGGCTACACCTTC. Protein product: CASNESPSLSNYGYTF.

This chain connects TRBV5-1 to TRBJ2-7; maybe TRBD2 (6 bases). The germline V gene encodes CDR1 SGHRS and CDR2 YFSETQ. There are 14 residues in the CDR3. CDR3 in DNA: TGTGCCAGCAGGACTATTCGAGGACCCTACGAGCAGTACGTC. Its translation: CASRTIRGPYEQYV.

This clone has just one count. The rearrangement joins TRBV19 to TRBJ1-2; no clear D. This CDR3 is 13 amino acids long. Per germline, CDR1 LNHDA and CDR2 SQIVND (reference sequence). V lost 5 bases, J lost 8 bases, and 15 bases lay in between. CDR3 coding DNA: TGTGCCAGTAGTGGGCAGGTTTTGCAAGGCTACACCTTC. Residues: CASSGQVLQGYTF. The full variable domain, rest sourced from reference TRBV19 and TRBJ1-2, is DGGITQSPKYLFRKEGQNVTLSCEQNLNHDAMYWYRQDPGQGLRLIYYSQIVNDFQKGDIAEGYSVSREKKESFPLTVTSAQKNPTAFYLCASSGQVLQGYTFGSGTRLTVV.